These 10 T cell receptor beta chains were all obtained from the same sample, sequenced in a study of blood T cells in healthy people across ages. Through a sample-barcoded 5' primer and a J-beta primer mix, a second PCR was run for roughly 6 to 12 cycles. TCRdb re-derived calls from the 5' RACE reads in MiXCR, one entry per CDR3 protein. The sample contains about 970,000 distinct CDR3 sequences, roughly half of which appear only once. The sequencing input was blood. Every receptor here comes from a woman aged 55-70 years in good health.

This clonotype was counted only a few times. The chain carries TRBV12-3 or TRBV12-4 and TRBJ2-5; D is perhaps TRBD1 or TRBD2 (5 bases each). This CDR3 has 13 residues. Trimming took 5 bases from V and 5 from J, leaving 12 bases between them. The CDR3 bases are TGTGCCAGCAGTCTTTATGAGGGGGAGACCCAGTACTTC. This gives the protein CASSLYEGETQYF.

The chain employs TRBV12-3 or TRBV12-4 and TRBJ2-2, with TRBD2 as a possible D gene (6 bases). CDR3 length: 16 residues. Trimming removed 3 bases at V and 2 bases at J, with 13 bases between. The CDR3 DNA sequence: TGTGCCAGCAGTTTTAGTAGCGGAATTAACACCGGGGAGCTGTTTTTT. Protein: CASSFSSGINTGELFF.

The V gene is TRBV18, the J gene TRBJ2-2, with D unresolved. The length of the CDR3 is 16 residues. Germline CDR1 reads KGHSH; CDR2 reads LQKENI. V gave up 2 bases and J gave up 1 base, with 11 bases separating them. Here the CDR3 reads CASSPETPRNTGELFF. The CDR3 DNA is TGTGCCAGCTCACCAGAGACCCCTAGGAACACCGGGGAGCTGTTTTTT.

Only a few counts were recorded for this clonotype. The CDR3 loop is CASSSLRDGTLEQYF. Written as DNA, the CDR3 is TGTGCCAGCAGCTCTCTCCGGGACGGGACCCTTGAGCAGTACTTC. This chain connects TRBV11-2 to TRBJ2-7, with D perhaps being TRBD1 or TRBD2 (5 bases each). CDR1 and CDR2 (germline): SGHAT, FQNNGV. There are 15 residues in the CDR3. The germline V and J ends were trimmed by 4 bases and 7 bases, with 20 bases remaining between them.

V is TRBV18 and J is TRBJ1-4; 7 bases map to TRBD1. Germline CDR1 KGHSH, CDR2 LQKENI. The CDR3 is 16 residues long. Trimming cost V 4 bases and J 5 bases; bases outside gene matches: 10. The chain's CDR3 is CASSHTRDRLNEKLFF. CDR3 coding DNA: TGTGCCAGCTCACACACACGGGACAGACTGAATGAAAAACTGTTTTTT.

This clonotype has just one count. The chain is built from TRBV6-1 and TRBJ2-7; no firm D call. The CDR3 totals 15 residues. Germline V gene lookup returns CDR1 MNHNS and CDR2 SASEGT. V lost 3 bases and J 2 bases, leaving 14 bases between the germline ends. The CDR3 here is CASSELKVAPYEQYF. In DNA form, the CDR3 reads TGTGCCAGCAGTGAGTTGAAGGTTGCCCCCTACGAGCAGTACTTC.

This clonotype has just a few counts. V usage is TRBV29-1 and J usage is TRBJ2-3; D may be TRBD1 (6 bases). The V and J ends lost 0 bases and 6 bases respectively, with 10 bases between them. Germline V gives CDR1 SQVTM, CDR2 ANQGSEA. The CDR3 extends over 13 amino acids. CDR3 in DNA: TGCAGCGTTGAAGAAGGGGGTCTGGATACGCAGTATTTT. Encoded protein: CSVEEGGLDTQYF.

This chain connects TRBV7-2 to TRBJ1-5; tentative D call: TRBD1 (6 bases). Between the trimmed V and J ends, which lost 3 bases and 1 base, there was a span of 13 bases. The germline V gene encodes CDR1 SGHTA and CDR2 FQGNSA. The CDR3 spans 16 residues. This CDR3 reads CASSLTGHPSNQPQHF. DNA of the CDR3: TGTGCCAGCAGCTTGACAGGACACCCGAGCAATCAGCCCCAGCATTTT.

This chain connects TRBV29-1 to TRBJ2-7; a weak D match, TRBD1 (6 bases). The V end was cut by 6 bases, the J end by 3 bases, with 18 bases between. The CDR3 totals 14 residues. Germline-derived CDR1 and CDR2 are SQVTM and ANQGSEA. The CDR3 sequence is CSVSGESVLYEQYF. The CDR3 DNA follows: TGCAGCGTCTCAGGGGAATCCGTCCTCTACGAGCAGTACTTC.

This chain connects TRBV4-2 to TRBJ2-1; D remains unclear. The CDR3 has 17 amino acids. Germline CDR1 LGHNA, CDR2 YNFKEQ. Trimming removed 1 base from V and 0 bases from J, with 13 bases in between. The CDR3 DNA sequence: TGTGCCAGCAGCCAAGGAGCGAGCATTAGCTCCTACAATGAGCAGTTCTTC. This encodes CASSQGASISSYNEQFF.